The rows below give T cell receptor beta chains drawn from one sample of a study of blood T cell repertoires in COVID-19. This table comes from immunoSEQ multiplex PCR, and its TCRdb copy is limited to in-frame clones, with some not included. The table shows 250,000 to 350,000 clones, with roughly 90% occurring only once. The sequencing sample was made of peripheral blood. These receptors were collected from a man younger than 35 with active or convalescent COVID-19. CDR3s include the opening cysteine and the closing phenylalanine or tryptophan. A D gene is named only where the DNA matches it firmly.

D gene	V gene	J gene	CDR3 DNA	CDR3 protein
-	TRBV24-1	TRBJ1-5	TGTGCCACCCGGTCGGCTCAGGGTAACAATCAGCCCCAGCATTTT	CATRSAQGNNQPQHF
TRBD1	TRBV3-1/TRBV3-2	TRBJ2-7	TGTGCCAGCAGCCAAGACCTCAGGGGGAACTACGAGCAGTACTTC	CASSQDLRGNYEQYF
-	TRBV7-3	TRBJ1-1	TGTGCCAGCAGCTATTCCGGGACACCAATGAACACTGAAGCTTTCTTT	CASSYSGTPMNTEAFF
-	TRBV28	TRBJ1-6	TGTGCCAGCAGCCCCCTGGTCAATTGGGGAGCGGGTTCACCCCTCCACTTT	CASSPLVNWGAGSPLHF
-	TRBV7-3	TRBJ1-1	TGTGCCAGCAGCTTAAGCTTAGACACTGAAGCTTTCTTT	CASSLSLDTEAFF
TRBD1	TRBV27	TRBJ2-7	TGTGCCAGCAGTTTCCGGGACAGCTACGAGCAGTACTTC	CASSFRDSYEQYF
-	TRBV29-1	TRBJ2-7	TGCAGCGTTGAAGATCGCAGGGGCGATGACTACGAGCAGTACTTC	CSVEDRRGDDYEQYF
TRBD2	TRBV24-1	TRBJ2-1	TGTGCCACCAGTTCGGCGGGAGGGCGGAGGAATGAGCAGTTCTTC	CATSSAGGRRNEQFF
TRBD1	TRBV6-2/TRBV6-3	TRBJ2-7	TGTGCCAGCAGCCCTAGGACAGGGGATTTGGGCTACGAGCAGTACTTC	CASSPRTGDLGYEQYF
TRBD2	TRBV14	TRBJ2-1	TGTGCCAGCAGCCCAAGGACTAGCGGGGCGGAGGGTGAGCAGTTCTTC	CASSPRTSGAEGEQFF
-	TRBV9	TRBJ2-1	TGTGCCAGCAGCACATCCTCGGGGTCCTACAATGAGCAGTTCTTC	CASSTSSGSYNEQFF
TRBD1	TRBV6-2/TRBV6-3	TRBJ1-2	TGTGCCAGCAGCTTCGACAGGGGCCTCGATGGCTACACCTTC	CASSFDRGLDGYTF
-	TRBV2	TRBJ1-2	TGTGCCAGCAGTGAAGCGCTTCCGTTTTCTGAGGCTCGCGGCTACACCTTC	CASSEALPFSEARGYTF
TRBD1	TRBV19	TRBJ1-1	TGTGCCAGTAGTTCCTGGACAGGGAGGGCTGAAGCTTTCTTT	CASSSWTGRAEAFF
-	TRBV2	TRBJ2-2	TGTGCCAGCAGGGGAGACAAGCGGGAGCTGTTTTTT	CASRGDKRELFF
-	TRBV15	TRBJ2-7	TGTGCCACCAGCAGAGATGAGGCCTACGAGCAGTACTTC	CATSRDEAYEQYF
-	TRBV19	TRBJ1-5	TGTGCCAGTAGTATAGACCCTCGAGGTCCGAAGGGGAAGCCCCAGCATTTT	CASSIDPRGPKGKPQHF
TRBD2	TRBV11-3	TRBJ2-2	TGTGCCAGCAGCCGTGGGGGACTAGCGTCCGCCGGGGAGCTGTTTTTT	CASSRGGLASAGELFF
-	TRBV11-2	TRBJ2-7	TGTGCCAGCAGCTTAGCCACTGACATCCCCTACGAGCAGTACTTC	CASSLATDIPYEQYF
-	TRBV4-3	TRBJ1-2	TGCGCCAGCAGCCAACGACAGGTGGCTAACTATGGCTACACCTTC	CASSQRQVANYGYTF
-	TRBV6-5	TRBJ1-1	TGTGCCAGCTCCCGAGGTACCTCACCGAACACTGAAGCTTTCTTT	CASSRGTSPNTEAFF
-	TRBV19	TRBJ1-1	TGTGCCAGTAGTACCAGGACAGTGAACACTGAAGCTTTCTTT	CASSTRTVNTEAFF
TRBD1	TRBV7-9	TRBJ1-4	TGTGCCAGCAGGGACGGGACAGGAGGGGCTAATGAAAAACTGTTTTTT	CASRDGTGGANEKLFF
TRBD1	TRBV5-6	TRBJ2-7	TGTGCCAGCAGCTCCCCCAGCATGGTGACAGGGAAATCCTACGAGCAGTACTTC	CASSSPSMVTGKSYEQYF
-	TRBV18	TRBJ2-3	TGTGCCAGCTCACTCCACCTTCTGGGGGCAGGGAATAAGGATACGCAGTATTTT	CASSLHLLGAGNKDTQYF
TRBD2	TRBV9	TRBJ2-3	TGTGCCAGCAGCGTAAGAAGCGGGGGACGCACAGATACGCAGTATTTT	CASSVRSGGRTDTQYF
-	TRBV20-1	TRBJ2-7	TGCAGTGCTAGCCCCCTCTACGAGCAGTACTTC	CSASPLYEQYF